What follows are 7 T cell receptor beta chains derived from one specimen sequenced in a study of post-analysis software for immune sequencing data. Broader study findings: Patients showed TRBV5-6, TRBV5-1 and TRBV20-1 among five TRBV segments more frequent than in controls.

No cognate antigen is known for these TCRs. Included in the TCR beta cDNA libraries were unique molecular identifiers. TCRdb called the PCR reads again in MiXCR, with one record for every CDR3 protein. The data show fewer than 850,000 distinct CDR3 sequences, with 25% to 30% seen just once and around 0.56% held by the top ten. Sample: blood. These receptor sequences come from a girl aged 10 to 17 with multiple sclerosis.

This rearrangement joins TRBV27 to TRBJ1-1, with D possibly being TRBD1 (5 bases). The CDR3 spans 13 residues. Trimming left V 10 bases short and J 5 bases short, with 17 bases between. Looked up from germline, CDR1 is MNHEY and CDR2 is SMNVEV (reference sequence). CDR3 region: CATKLGGRTEAFF. CDR3 DNA: TGTGCCACCAAGTTGGGGGGGAGAACTGAAGCTTTCTTT.

This rearrangement joins TRBV7-2 to TRBJ2-1, with 8 bases matching TRBD2. This CDR3 is built from 12 residues. Unmatched junction bases numbered 6, after V lost 5 bases and J lost 12 bases. Germline V CDR1 and CDR2: SGHTA, FQGNSA. CDR3 protein: CASSPGTSRQFF. The CDR3 DNA is TGTGCCAGCAGCCCGGGGACTAGTCGGCAGTTCTTC.

The CDR3 nucleotides are TGTGCCAGCAGCTCTCGATTTGGAGGGGGCGCGAGCAATCAGCCCCAGCATTTT. Protein sequence: CASSSRFGGGASNQPQHF. The chain joins TRBV7-6 to TRBJ1-5; 7 bases align to TRBD1. The V and J ends lost 4 bases and 1 base, in that order; junction bases with no gene match: 13. Germline values: CDR1 SGHVS, CDR2 FNYEAQ. This CDR3 has 18 amino acids.

The sample holds a few counts of this clonotype. J is TRBJ2-7 and V is TRBV29-1, with 8 bases aligning to TRBD1. Germline V lookup: CDR1 SQVTM, CDR2 ANQGSEA. The CDR3 spans 12 residues. Unmatched junction bases numbered 6, after V lost 6 bases and J lost 5 bases. Written as DNA, the CDR3 is TGCAGCGTAGTGACAGGGGTCGACGAGCAGTACTTC. Amino acid sequence: CSVVTGVDEQYF.

The V call is TRBV7-9, the J call TRBJ2-1; no clear D. CDR1 SEHNR and CDR2 FQNEAQ come from the germline V gene (reference sequence). The CDR3 has 14 amino acids. The germline V and J ends were trimmed by 1 base and 4 bases, with 8 bases remaining between them. CDR3 sequence (DNA): TGTGCCAGCAGCTTAGGCACGTATTACAATGAGCAGTTCTTC. Residues: CASSLGTYYNEQFF.

This chain uses TRBV20-1 with TRBJ2-3; 7 bases map to TRBD2. V dropped 3 bases and J dropped 1; count of bases not matched to a gene: 10. The CDR3 has 16 residues. Germline V gene lookup returns CDR1 DFQATT and CDR2 SNEGSKA (reference sequence). CDR3 protein: CSARERLAPGTDTQYF. The CDR3 bases are TGCAGTGCTAGGGAAAGACTAGCCCCGGGCACAGATACGCAGTATTTT.

The J gene is TRBJ2-1, the V gene TRBV4-3, with 8 bases that match TRBD2. This CDR3 contains 17 residues. CDR1 is LGHNA, CDR2 YSLEER, per germline. Trimming at V came to 2 bases and at J to 4 bases, leaving 10 bases not matched to a gene. In nucleotides, the CDR3 is TGCGCCAGCAGCCAAACGATGGGACTAGGGGATTACAATGAGCAGTTCTTC. Translated: CASSQTMGLGDYNEQFF.